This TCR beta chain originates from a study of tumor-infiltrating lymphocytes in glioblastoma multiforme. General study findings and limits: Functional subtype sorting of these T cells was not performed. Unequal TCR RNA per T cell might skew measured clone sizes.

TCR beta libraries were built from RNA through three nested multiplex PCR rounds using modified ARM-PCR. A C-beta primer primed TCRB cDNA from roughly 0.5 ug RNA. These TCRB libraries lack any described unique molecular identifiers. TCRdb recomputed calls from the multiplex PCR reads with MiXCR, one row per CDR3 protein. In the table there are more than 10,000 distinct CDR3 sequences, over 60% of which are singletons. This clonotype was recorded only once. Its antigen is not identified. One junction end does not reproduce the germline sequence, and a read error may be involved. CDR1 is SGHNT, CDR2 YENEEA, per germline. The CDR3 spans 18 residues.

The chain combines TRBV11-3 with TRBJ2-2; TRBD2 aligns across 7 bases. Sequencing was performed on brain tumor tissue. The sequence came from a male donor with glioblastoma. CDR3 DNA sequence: TGTACCAGCAGCACCACCTCCAGCCTAGCGGAAGAAACCGGGGAGCTGTTTTTT. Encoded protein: CTSSTTSSLAEETGELFF.